Here is one T cell receptor (beta chain) with its context. As yet, its antigen is unknown. This sample is drawn from a study of cytomegalovirus exposure and HLA in healthy donors. Study findings and constraints: There were under 200 TCR beta chains listed as cytomegalovirus-associated.

The length of the CDR3 is 15 residues. Germline V gene lookup returns CDR1 SGHTA and CDR2 FQGNSA. The PCR ran on 60 Vbeta and 13 Jbeta primers. TCRdb's copy holds only in-frame clones and misses some; the assay was immunoSEQ multiplex PCR. The sample has 150,000 to 180,000 clones; roughly 79% are singletons. The clonotype was recovered from a man between 18 and 35 years old in good health and CMV-seronegative. This chain links TRBV7-2 with TRBJ1-6; 10 bases are shared with TRBD1. The sequenced sample consisted of PBMCs. In DNA form, the CDR3 reads TGTGCGACCGGGACAGGGGAGGGAGGGATTAGGCCCCTCCACTTT. Translation: CATGTGEGGIRPLHF.